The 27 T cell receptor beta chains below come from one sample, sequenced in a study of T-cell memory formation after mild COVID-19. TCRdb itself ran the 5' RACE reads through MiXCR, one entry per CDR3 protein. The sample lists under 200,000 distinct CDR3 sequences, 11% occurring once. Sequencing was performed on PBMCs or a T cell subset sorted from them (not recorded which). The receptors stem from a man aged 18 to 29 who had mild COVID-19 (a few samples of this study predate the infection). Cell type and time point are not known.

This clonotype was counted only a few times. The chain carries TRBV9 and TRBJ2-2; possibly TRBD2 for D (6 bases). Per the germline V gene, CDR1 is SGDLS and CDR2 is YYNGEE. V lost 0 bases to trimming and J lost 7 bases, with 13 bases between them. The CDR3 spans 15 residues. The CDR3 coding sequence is TGTGCCAGCAGCGTAGCGTACCTCGGGGGCGGGGAGCTGTTTTTT. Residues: CASSVAYLGGGELFF.

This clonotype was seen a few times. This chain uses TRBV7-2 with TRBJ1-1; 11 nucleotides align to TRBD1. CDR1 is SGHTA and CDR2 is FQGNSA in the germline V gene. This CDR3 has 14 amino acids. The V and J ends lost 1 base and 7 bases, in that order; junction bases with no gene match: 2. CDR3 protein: CASSLVGQGVEAFF. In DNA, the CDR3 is TGTGCCAGCAGCTTAGTGGGACAGGGGGTTGAAGCTTTCTTT. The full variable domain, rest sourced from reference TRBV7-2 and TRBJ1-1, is GAGVSQSPSNKVTEKGKDVELRCDPISGHTALYWYRQSLGQGLEFLIYFQGNSAPDKSGLPSDRFSAERTGGSVSTLTIQRTQQEDSAVYLCASSLVGQGVEAFFGQGTRLTVV.

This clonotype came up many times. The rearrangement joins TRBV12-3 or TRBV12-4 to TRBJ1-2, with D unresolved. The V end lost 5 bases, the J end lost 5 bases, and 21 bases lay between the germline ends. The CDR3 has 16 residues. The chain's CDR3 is CASSPARAPLGYGYTF. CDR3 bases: TGTGCCAGCAGTCCCGCGCGGGCACCTCTGGGGTATGGCTACACCTTC.

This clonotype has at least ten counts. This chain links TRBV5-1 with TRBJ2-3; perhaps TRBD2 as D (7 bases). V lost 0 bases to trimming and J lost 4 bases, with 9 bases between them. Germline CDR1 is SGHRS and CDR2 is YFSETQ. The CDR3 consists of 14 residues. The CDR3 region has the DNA TGCGCCAGCAGCTTGGACGGGGGGCCAGATACGCAGTATTTT. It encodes CASSLDGGPDTQYF. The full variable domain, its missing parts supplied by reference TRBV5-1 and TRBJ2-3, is KAGVTQTPRYLIKTRGQQVTLSCSPISGHRSVSWYQQTPGQGLQFLFEYFSETQRNKGNFPGRFSGRQFSNSRSEMNVSTLELGDSALYLCASSLDGGPDTQYFGPGTRLTVL.

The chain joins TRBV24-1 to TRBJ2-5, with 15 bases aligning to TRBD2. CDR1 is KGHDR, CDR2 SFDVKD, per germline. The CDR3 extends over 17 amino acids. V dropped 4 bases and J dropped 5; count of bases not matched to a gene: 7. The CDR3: CATSDPGLAGGRETQYF. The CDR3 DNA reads TGTGCCACCAGTGACCCGGGACTAGCGGGGGGCCGGGAGACCCAGTACTTC.

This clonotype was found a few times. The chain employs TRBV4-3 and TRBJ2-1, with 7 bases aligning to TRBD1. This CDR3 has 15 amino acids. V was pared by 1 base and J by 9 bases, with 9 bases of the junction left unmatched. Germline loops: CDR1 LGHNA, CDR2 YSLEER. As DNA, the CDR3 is TGCGCCAGCAGCCAAGGACAGGGCCCGCCTCGTGAGCAGTTCTTC. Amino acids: CASSQGQGPPREQFF.

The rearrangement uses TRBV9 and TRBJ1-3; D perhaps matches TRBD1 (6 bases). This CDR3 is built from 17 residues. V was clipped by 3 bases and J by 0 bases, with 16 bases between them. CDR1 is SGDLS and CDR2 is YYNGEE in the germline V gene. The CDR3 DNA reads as TGTGCCAGCAGCGAGAAGATTGGACAGAACTCTGGAAACACCATATATTTT. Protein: CASSEKIGQNSGNTIYF.

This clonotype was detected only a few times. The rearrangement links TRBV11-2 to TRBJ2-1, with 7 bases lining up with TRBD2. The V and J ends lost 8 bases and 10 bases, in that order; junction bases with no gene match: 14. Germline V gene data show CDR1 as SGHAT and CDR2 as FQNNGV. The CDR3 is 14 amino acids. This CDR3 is CASSLTGGGREQFF. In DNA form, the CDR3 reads TGTGCCAGCTCCTTAACGGGGGGAGGGCGCGAGCAGTTCTTC.

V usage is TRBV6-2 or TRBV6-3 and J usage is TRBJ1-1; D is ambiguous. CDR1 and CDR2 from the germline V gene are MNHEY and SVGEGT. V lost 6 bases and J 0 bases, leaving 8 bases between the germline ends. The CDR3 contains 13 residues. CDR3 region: CASSGPMNTEAFF. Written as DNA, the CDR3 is TGTGCCAGCAGCGGGCCGATGAACACTGAAGCTTTCTTT.

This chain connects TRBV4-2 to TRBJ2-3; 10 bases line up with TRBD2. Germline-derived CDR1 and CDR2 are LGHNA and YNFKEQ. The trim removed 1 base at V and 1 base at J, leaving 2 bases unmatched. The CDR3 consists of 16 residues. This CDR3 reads CASSQVLAGGTDTQYF. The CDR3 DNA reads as TGTGCCAGCAGCCAAGTTCTAGCGGGGGGCACAGATACGCAGTATTTT.

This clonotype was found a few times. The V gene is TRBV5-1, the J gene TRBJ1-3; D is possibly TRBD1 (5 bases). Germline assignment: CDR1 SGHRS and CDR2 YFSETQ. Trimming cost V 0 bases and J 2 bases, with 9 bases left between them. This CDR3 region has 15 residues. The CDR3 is CASSLAPGTGNTIYF. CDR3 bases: TGCGCCAGCAGCTTGGCCCCAGGGACTGGAAACACCATATATTTT.

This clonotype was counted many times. For the CDR3, the DNA is TGTGCCAGCAGTTACGATGGGGGGGAAGAGACCCAGTACTTC. As protein: CASSYDGGEETQYF. The chain joins TRBV6-6 to TRBJ2-5, with 7 bases aligning to TRBD2. V dropped 2 bases and J dropped 3; count of bases not matched to a gene: 3. The CDR3 sequence is 14 residues long. Germline V gives CDR1 MNHNY, CDR2 SVGAGI (reference sequence).

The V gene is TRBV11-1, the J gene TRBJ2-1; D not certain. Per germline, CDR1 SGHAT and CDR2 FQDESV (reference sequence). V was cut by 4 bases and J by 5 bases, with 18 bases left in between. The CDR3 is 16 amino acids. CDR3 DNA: TGTGCCAGCAGCTCCCCGGCGCCCGGGTGGGACAATGAGCAGTTCTTC. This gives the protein CASSSPAPGWDNEQFF.

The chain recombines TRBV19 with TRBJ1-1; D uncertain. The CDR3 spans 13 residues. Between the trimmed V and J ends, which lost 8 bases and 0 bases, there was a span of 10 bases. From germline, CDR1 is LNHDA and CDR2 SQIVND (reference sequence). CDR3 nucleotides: TGTGCCAGTGGGCAGACTGTGAACACTGAAGCTTTCTTT. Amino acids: CASGQTVNTEAFF.

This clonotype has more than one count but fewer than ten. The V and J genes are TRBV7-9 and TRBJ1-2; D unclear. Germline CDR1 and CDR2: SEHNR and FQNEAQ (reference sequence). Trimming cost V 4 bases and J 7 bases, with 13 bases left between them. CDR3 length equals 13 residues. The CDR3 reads CASSSRVGFGYTF. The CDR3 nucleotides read TGTGCCAGCAGCTCGAGGGTAGGGTTTGGCTACACCTTC.

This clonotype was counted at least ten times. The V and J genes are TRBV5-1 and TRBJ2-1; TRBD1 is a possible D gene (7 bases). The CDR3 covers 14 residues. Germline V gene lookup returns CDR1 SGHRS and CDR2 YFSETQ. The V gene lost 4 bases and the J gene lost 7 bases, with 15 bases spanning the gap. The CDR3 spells CASSEGRGVNEQFF. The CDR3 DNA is TGCGCCAGCAGCGAGGGCAGGGGGGTAAATGAGCAGTTCTTC.

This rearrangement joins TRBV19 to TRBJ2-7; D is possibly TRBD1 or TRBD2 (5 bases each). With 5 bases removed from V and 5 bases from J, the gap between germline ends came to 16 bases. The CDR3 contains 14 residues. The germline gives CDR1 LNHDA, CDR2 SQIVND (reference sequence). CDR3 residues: CASSPGDGGDEQYF. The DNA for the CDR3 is TGTGCCAGTAGTCCTGGGGACGGTGGCGACGAGCAGTACTTC. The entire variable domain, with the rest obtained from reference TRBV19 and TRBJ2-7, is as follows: DGGITQSPKYLFRKEGQNVTLSCEQNLNHDAMYWYRQDPGQGLRLIYYSQIVNDFQKGDIAEGYSVSREKKESFPLTVTSAQKNPTAFYLCASSPGDGGDEQYFGPGTRLTVT.

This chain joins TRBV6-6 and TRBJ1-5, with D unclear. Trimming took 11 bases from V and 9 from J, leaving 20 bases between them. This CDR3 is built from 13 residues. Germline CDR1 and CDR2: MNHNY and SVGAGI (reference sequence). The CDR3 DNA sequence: TGTGCCGGGTGTGATTCGGGTGTCGGGCCCCAGCATTTT. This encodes CAGCDSGVGPQHF.

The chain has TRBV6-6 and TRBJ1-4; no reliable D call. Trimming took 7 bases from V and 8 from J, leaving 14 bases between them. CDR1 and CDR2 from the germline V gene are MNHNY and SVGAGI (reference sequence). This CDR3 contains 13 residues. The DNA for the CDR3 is TGTGCCAGCATCGGCGGGTTGAGCGAAAAACTGTTTTTT. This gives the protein CASIGGLSEKLFF.

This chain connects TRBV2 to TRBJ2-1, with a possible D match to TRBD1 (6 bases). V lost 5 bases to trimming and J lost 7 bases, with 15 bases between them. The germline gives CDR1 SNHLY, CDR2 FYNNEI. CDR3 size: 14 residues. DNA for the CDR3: TGTGCCAGCAGTCCGACAGGTACTCTAAATGAGCAGTTCTTC. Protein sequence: CASSPTGTLNEQFF.

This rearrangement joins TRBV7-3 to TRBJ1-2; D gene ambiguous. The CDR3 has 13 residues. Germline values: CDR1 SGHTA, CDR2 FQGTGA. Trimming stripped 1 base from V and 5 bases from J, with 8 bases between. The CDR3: CASSLSDGYGYTF. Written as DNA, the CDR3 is TGTGCCAGCAGCTTAAGTGACGGGTATGGCTACACCTTC.

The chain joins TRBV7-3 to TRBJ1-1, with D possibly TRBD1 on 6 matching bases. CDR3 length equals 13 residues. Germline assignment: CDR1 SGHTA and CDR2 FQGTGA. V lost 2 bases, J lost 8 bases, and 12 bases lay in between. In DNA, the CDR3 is TGTGCCAGCAGCTTAGGGATAGGGGGAGAAGCTTTCTTT. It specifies CASSLGIGGEAFF. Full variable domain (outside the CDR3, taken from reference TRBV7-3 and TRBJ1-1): GAGVSQTPSNKVTEKGKYVELRCDPISGHTALYWYRQSLGQGPEFLIYFQGTGAADDSGLPNDRFFAVRPEGSVSTLKIQRTERGDSAVYLCASSLGIGGEAFFGQGTRLTVV.

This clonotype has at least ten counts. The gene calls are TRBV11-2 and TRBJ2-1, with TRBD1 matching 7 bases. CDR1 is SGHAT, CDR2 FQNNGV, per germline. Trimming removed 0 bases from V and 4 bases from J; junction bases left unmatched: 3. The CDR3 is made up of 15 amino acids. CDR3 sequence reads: CASSLDRTGYNEQFF. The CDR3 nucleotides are TGTGCCAGCAGCTTAGATCGGACAGGTTACAATGAGCAGTTCTTC. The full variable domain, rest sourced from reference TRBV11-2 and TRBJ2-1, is EAGVAQSPRYKIIEKRQSVAFWCNPISGHATLYWYQQILGQGPKLLIQFQNNGVVDDSQLPKDRFSAERLKGVDSTLKIQPAKLEDSAVYLCASSLDRTGYNEQFFGPGTRLTVL.

This CDR3 is CASKQSGYGYTF. The CDR3 bases are TGTGCCAGCAAGCAATCAGGGTATGGCTACACCTTC. The gene calls are TRBV6-2 or TRBV6-3 and TRBJ1-2, with D perhaps TRBD1 (5 bases). With 7 bases removed from V and 5 bases from J, the gap between germline ends came to 11 bases. The CDR3 contains 12 residues. Germline V gene data show CDR1 as MNHEY and CDR2 as SVGEGT.

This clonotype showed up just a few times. The CDR3 DNA reads as TGTGCCAGCAGCTTTGGAAATGAGCAGTTCTTC. Amino acids: CASSFGNEQFF. The chain uses TRBV7-3 and TRBJ2-1, with unresolved D. The germline V gene encodes CDR1 SGHTA and CDR2 FQGTGA. The CDR3 extends over 11 amino acids. V lost 3 bases to trimming and J lost 7 bases, with 4 bases between them.

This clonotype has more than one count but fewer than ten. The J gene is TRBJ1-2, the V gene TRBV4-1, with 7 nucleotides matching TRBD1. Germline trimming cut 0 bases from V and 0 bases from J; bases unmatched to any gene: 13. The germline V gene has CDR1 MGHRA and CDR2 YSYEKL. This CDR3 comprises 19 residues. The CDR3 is CASSQEPGQLIKANYGYTF. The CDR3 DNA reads TGCGCCAGCAGCCAAGAACCGGGACAGCTGATAAAGGCTAACTATGGCTACACCTTC.

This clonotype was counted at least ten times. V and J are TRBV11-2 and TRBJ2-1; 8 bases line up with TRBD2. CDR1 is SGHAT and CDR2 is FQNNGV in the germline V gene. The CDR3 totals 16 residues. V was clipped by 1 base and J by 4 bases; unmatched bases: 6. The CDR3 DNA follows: TGTGCCAGCAGCTTAGCCTGGGCGGGGGGATACAATGAGCAGTTCTTC. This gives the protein CASSLAWAGGYNEQFF.